There are a few counts of the clone carrying this T cell receptor (beta chain). The antigen is undetermined. Regions amplified from RNA transcripts were the TCR beta CDR3 regions. When the TCR CDR3 underwent first-round RT-PCR, the HTBI primer set was used. MiXCR was run by TCRdb on the multiplex PCR reads, yielding one entry per CDR3 protein. The table shows hundreds of thousands of distinct CDR3 sequences, with about 15% occurring only once. The CDR3 contains 11 residues. V lost 5 bases to trimming and J lost 11 bases, with 15 bases between them. Germline values: CDR1 GTSNPN, CDR2 SVGIG (reference sequence). This sample stems from a study of T cells in Graves' hyperthyroidism and ophthalmopathy. Whole-study findings and limits: Model-based prediction identified ophthalmopathy a median 6.5 months prior to its onset.

The rearrangement uses TRBV30 and TRBJ1-1; the D gene is possibly TRBD1 (6 bases). The receptor was isolated from a woman in her late teens or twenties with Graves' ophthalmopathy. Sequenced material: blood. The CDR3 DNA is TGTGCCTGGGTAGGGCGGGGGCATGCTTTCTTT. Protein sequence: CAWVGRGHAFF.